These 5 T cell receptor beta chains came from one sample sequenced in a study of blood T cells in healthy people across ages. A sample-barcoded 5' primer and a J-beta primer mix were used in a second PCR of about 7 to 12 cycles. TCRdb re-derived calls from the 5' RACE reads in MiXCR, one entry per CDR3 protein. This table holds about 650,000 distinct CDR3 sequences, less than 40% found once. The sequencing sample was made of blood. The receptors stem from an elderly woman in good health.

This clonotype was observed many times. The rearrangement uses TRBV7-2 and TRBJ1-4; weak D call: TRBD1 (6 bases). Between the trimmed V and J ends, which lost 2 bases and 8 bases, there was a span of 12 bases. Germline lookup yields CDR1 SGHTA and CDR2 FQGNSA. CDR3 size: 14 residues. The CDR3 region has the DNA TGTGCCAGCAGCTTACCCCATCAGGGGGAAAAACTGTTTTTT. This gives the protein CASSLPHQGEKLFF. Filled out from reference TRBV7-2 and TRBJ1-4, the complete variable domain reads GAGVSQSPSNKVTEKGKDVELRCDPISGHTALYWYRQSLGQGLEFLIYFQGNSAPDKSGLPSDRFSAERTGGSVSTLTIQRTQQEDSAVYLCASSLPHQGEKLFFGSGTQLSVL.

This clonotype was seen at least ten times. This chain connects TRBV20-1 to TRBJ2-3; D remains ambiguous. The germline V gene encodes CDR1 DFQATT and CDR2 SNEGSKA (reference sequence). V was clipped by 0 bases and J by 3 bases, with 7 bases between them. CDR3 length equals 13 residues. The CDR3 protein is CSARERWTDTQYF. In DNA form, the CDR3 reads TGCAGTGCTAGAGAGAGGTGGACAGATACGCAGTATTTT.

This clonotype came up many times. The genes are TRBV27 and TRBJ2-1; D gene unclear. From germline, CDR1 is MNHEY and CDR2 SMNVEV (reference sequence). V lost 5 bases to trimming and J lost 2 bases, with 22 bases between them. The CDR3 runs 18 residues. The CDR3 DNA sequence: TGTGCCAGCAGTCCCCATAGCCGCGGAACGGGTCCCTACAATGAGCAGTTCTTC. This gives the protein CASSPHSRGTGPYNEQFF.

This clonotype was counted many times. The V gene is TRBV5-1, the J gene TRBJ2-1, with 13 bases aligning to TRBD2. This CDR3 has 19 amino acids. CDR1 and CDR2 (germline): SGHRS, YFSETQ. Trimming at V came to 0 bases and at J to 0 bases, leaving 6 bases not matched to a gene. CDR3 bases: TGCGCCAGCAGCTTGGCTGGGACTAGCGGGGTCCGCTCCTACAATGAGCAGTTCTTC. Amino acid sequence: CASSLAGTSGVRSYNEQFF. Combining the CDR3 with reference TRBV5-1 and TRBJ2-1 gives the whole variable domain KAGVTQTPRYLIKTRGQQVTLSCSPISGHRSVSWYQQTPGQGLQFLFEYFSETQRNKGNFPGRFSGRQFSNSRSEMNVSTLELGDSALYLCASSLAGTSGVRSYNEQFFGPGTRLTVL.

This clonotype was observed a single time. This chain links TRBV14 with TRBJ2-1; D perhaps matches TRBD1 (5 bases). Per germline, CDR1 SGHDN and CDR2 FVKESK. V lost 0 bases to trimming and J lost 10 bases, with 16 bases between them. This CDR3 spans 15 amino acids. The CDR3 nucleotides are TGTGCCAGCAGCCAAGATAGGGGCGGAGCTCGGGAGCAGTTCTTC. It translates to CASSQDRGGAREQFF.